These 12 T cell receptor beta chains were sequenced from one sample in a study of T cell changes during pregnancy in multiple sclerosis. Measured with immunoSEQ multiplex PCR; TCRdb has only the in-frame clones, and not every one. The profile covers fewer than 35,000 clones, with almost 90% appearing a single time and under 0.75% taken by the ten largest. The input for sequencing was CD4+ T cells from peripheral blood mononuclear cells, taken in the third trimester of pregnancy. The source of these receptors is a female donor in good health, enrolled as a control in a pregnancy study.

The V gene is TRBV14, the J gene TRBJ2-1; D is perhaps TRBD2 (6 bases). Trimming took off 4 bases at V and 12 bases at J, with 13 bases between the two ends. There are 12 residues in the CDR3. Per germline, CDR1 SGHDN and CDR2 FVKESK. CDR3 loop: CASSRGGKWQFF. The CDR3 coding sequence is TGTGCCAGCAGCCGGGGCGGGAAATGGCAGTTCTTC.

The V gene is TRBV5-1, the J gene TRBJ2-7; 12 bases align to TRBD2. Germline V gene data show CDR1 as SGHRS and CDR2 as YFSETQ. Losses at the gene ends were 4 bases for V and 0 bases for J; bases not matched to a gene: 2. The CDR3 has 15 amino acids. The CDR3 nucleotides are TGCGCCAGCAGCCCGGGACTAGCGGGCTCCTACGAGCAGTACTTC. This codes for CASSPGLAGSYEQYF.

The chain has TRBV21-1 and TRBJ1-5; the D segment call TRBD1 is taken from the table without a DNA check. TRBV21-1 is designated a pseudogene. There are 19 residues in the CDR3. The CDR3 bases are TGTGCCAGCAGCGAGTTCCCGGACAGGGCGCTGCCGATAGATCAGCCCCAGCATTTT. Translating it yields CASSEFPDRALPIDQPQHF.

This chain uses TRBV5-8 with TRBJ2-2; TRBD2 might be the D (5 bases). This CDR3 region has 16 residues. The V gene lost 1 base and the J gene lost 4 bases, with 14 bases spanning the gap. Germline values: CDR1 SGHTS, CDR2 YDEGEE. The CDR3: CASSLYPGVSTGELFF. The CDR3 DNA follows: TGTGCCAGCAGCTTGTACCCCGGGGTGAGCACCGGGGAGCTGTTTTTT.

The chain links TRBV21-1 to TRBJ2-7; the D segment call TRBD1 is taken from the table without a DNA check. TRBV21-1 is a pseudogene locus. This CDR3 is 16 amino acids long. The chain's CDR3 is CASSKEGTGTPYEQYF. The CDR3 nucleotides are TGTGCCAGCAGCAAAGAGGGGACCGGGACACCCTACGAGCAGTACTTC.

This chain uses TRBV29-1 with TRBJ1-1, with TRBD1 as a possible D gene (5 bases). Trimming cost V 4 bases and J 3 bases, with 21 bases left between them. Germline V gene data show CDR1 as SQVTM and CDR2 as ANQGSEA. The CDR3 loop spans 16 amino acids. CDR3 region: CSVVVRAKIQDTEAFF. The CDR3 region has the DNA TGCAGCGTTGTTGTCAGGGCAAAAATTCAGGACACTGAAGCTTTCTTT.

The gene calls are TRBV7-9 and TRBJ1-1, with 8 bases identical to TRBD1. Germline CDR1 and CDR2: SEHNR and FQNEAQ (reference sequence). V shed 6 bases, J shed 0 bases, and the junction held 3 bases outside the gene matches. The CDR3 length is 14 residues. The CDR3 sequence: CASRSTGVNTEAFF. CDR3 nucleotide sequence: TGTGCCAGCAGATCGACAGGGGTGAACACTGAAGCTTTCTTT.

This rearrangement joins TRBV9 to TRBJ1-1; D unclear. CDR3 size: 13 residues. V lost 3 bases, J lost 0 bases, and 6 bases lay in between. The germline CDR1 and CDR2 sequences are SGDLS and YYNGEE. CDR3 coding DNA: TGTGCCAGCAGCGACACAGTGAACACTGAAGCTTTCTTT. Its protein is CASSDTVNTEAFF.

The V and J genes are TRBV30 and TRBJ1-2, with 7 bases lining up with TRBD1. CDR1 is GTSNPN and CDR2 is SVGIG in the germline V gene (reference sequence). V was clipped by 6 bases and J by 3 bases; unmatched bases: 7. This CDR3 spans 13 amino acids. Here the CDR3 reads CACPGQRDYGYTF. For the CDR3, the DNA is TGTGCCTGTCCGGGACAGCGGGACTATGGCTACACCTTC. Full variable domain (rest looked up from reference TRBV30 and TRBJ1-2): SQTIHQWPATLVQPVGSPLSLECTVEGTSNPNLYWYRQAAGRGLQLLFYSVGIGQISSEVPQNLSASRPQDRQFILSSKKLLLSDSGFYLCACPGQRDYGYTFGSGTRLTVV.

The chain recombines TRBV11-2 with TRBJ2-7, with TRBD2 identical over 13 bases. This CDR3 has 16 residues. Germline CDR1 is SGHAT and CDR2 is FQNNGV. Germline trimming cut 1 base from V and 7 bases from J; bases unmatched to any gene: 7. CDR3 nucleotides: TGTGCCAGCAGCTTAGCACTAGCGGGAGGGCCGGGGGAGCAGTACTTC. The encoded protein is CASSLALAGGPGEQYF. The full variable domain, rest sourced from reference TRBV11-2 and TRBJ2-7, is EAGVAQSPRYKIIEKRQSVAFWCNPISGHATLYWYQQILGQGPKLLIQFQNNGVVDDSQLPKDRFSAERLKGVDSTLKIQPAKLEDSAVYLCASSLALAGGPGEQYFGPGTRLTVT.

The chain recombines TRBV19 with TRBJ1-2; D possibly corresponds to TRBD1 (5 bases). Looked up from germline, CDR1 is LNHDA and CDR2 is SQIVND (reference sequence). The CDR3 consists of 15 residues. Between the trimmed V and J ends, which lost 10 bases and 1 base, there was a span of 19 bases. CDR3 in amino acids: CATREGQEFNYGYTF. CDR3 nucleotide sequence: TGTGCCACCCGGGAGGGGCAAGAATTTAACTATGGCTACACCTTC. Full variable domain (missing parts from reference TRBV19 and TRBJ1-2): DGGITQSPKYLFRKEGQNVTLSCEQNLNHDAMYWYRQDPGQGLRLIYYSQIVNDFQKGDIAEGYSVSREKKESFPLTVTSAQKNPTAFYLCATREGQEFNYGYTFGSGTRLTVV.

This clone has only a few counts. The chain links TRBV6-5 to TRBJ1-1, with D unresolved. The V gene lost 6 bases and the J gene lost 5 bases, with 7 bases spanning the gap. This CDR3 has 11 residues. Germline values: CDR1 MNHEY, CDR2 SVGAGI. The CDR3: CASRRLTEAFF. In DNA form, the CDR3 reads TGTGCCAGCAGACGACTAACTGAAGCTTTCTTT.